The clone carrying this TCR beta chain was detected once. Sequencing was performed with immunoSEQ multiplex PCR; in TCRdb, only in-frame clones are kept and a portion is missing. Counted here are roughly 130,000 clones, more than 85% occurring once; the ten biggest clones make up 8.5% to 10%. The data originate from a study of control samples from healthy donors and cancer patients. Germline loops: CDR1 SGHKS, CDR2 YYEKEE (reference sequence). The ends lost 5 bases at V and 2 bases at J; junction bases unmatched: 7. This CDR3 comprises 14 residues. The rearrangement links TRBV5-5 to TRBJ2-7, with 7 bases that match TRBD1. The sequenced material came from blood. This TCR was recovered from a man younger than 35 in good health. CDR3 sequence: CASSWDSRTYEQYF. In nucleotides, the CDR3 is TGTGCCAGCAGTTGGGACAGCCGGACCTACGAGCAGTACTTC.